The rows below give T cell receptor beta chains drawn from one sample of a study of T cell repertoires in cytomegalovirus infection. TCRdb fed the reads into MiXCR, producing one record per CDR3 protein. The sample has around 490,000 distinct CDR3 sequences, more than 20% seen once. The specimen sequenced was PBMCs. The receptors derive from a human donor in good health (CMV status not recorded). Some clones in this sample may be carry-over from other donors' samples. The CDR3 runs from the conserved cysteine through the conserved F or W. D genes are given only for firm matches. The listing skips clone size in some rows; elsewhere it reads once, few, many or a size class.

d_call: NA
v_call: TRBV6-2/TRBV6-3
clone_size: NA
j_call: TRBJ2-1
cdr3_aa: CASSANNEQFF
cdr3_nt: TGTGCCAGCAGTGCGAACAATGAGCAGTTCTTC

d_call: NA
v_call: TRBV2
clone_size: NA
j_call: TRBJ2-1
cdr3_aa: CASGEAGEPNEQFF
cdr3_nt: TGTGCCAGTGGGGAGGCGGGCGAGCCCAATGAGCAGTTCTTC

d_call: TRBD2
v_call: TRBV4-2
clone_size: NA
j_call: TRBJ2-6
cdr3_aa: CASSQPPGLAASGANVLTF
cdr3_nt: TGTGCCAGCAGCCAACCACCGGGACTAGCGGCCTCTGGGGCCAACGTCCTGACTTTC

d_call: NA
v_call: TRBV19
clone_size: few
j_call: TRBJ2-2
cdr3_aa: CASSNSDTGELFF
cdr3_nt: TGTGCCAGTAGTAATAGCGACACCGGGGAGCTGTTTTTT

d_call: TRBD2
v_call: TRBV20-1
clone_size: NA
j_call: TRBJ2-5
cdr3_aa: CSASGSEAGERETQYF
cdr3_nt: TGCAGTGCTAGTGGAAGCGAAGCGGGAGAACGGGAGACCCAGTACTTC

d_call: NA
v_call: TRBV5-8
clone_size: NA
j_call: TRBJ2-3
cdr3_aa: CASSLALRAADTQYF
cdr3_nt: TGTGCCAGCAGCTTGGCCCTCAGGGCAGCAGATACGCAGTATTTT

d_call: NA
v_call: TRBV7-6
clone_size: many
j_call: TRBJ1-3
cdr3_aa: CASSGDFNSGNTIYF
cdr3_nt: TGTGCCAGCAGCGGGGACTTCAACTCTGGAAACACCATATATTTT

d_call: NA
v_call: TRBV7-8
clone_size: many
j_call: TRBJ1-4
cdr3_aa: CASSPREASGSEKLFF
cdr3_nt: TGTGCCAGCAGCCCGAGGGAGGCCTCGGGGTCTGAAAAACTGTTTTTT

d_call: TRBD2
v_call: TRBV2
clone_size: few
j_call: TRBJ2-2
cdr3_aa: CASSEVWAGGSNTGELFF
cdr3_nt: TGTGCCAGCAGTGAAGTCTGGGCGGGAGGGTCGAACACCGGGGAGCTGTTTTTT

d_call: NA
v_call: TRBV7-9
clone_size: many
j_call: TRBJ2-7
cdr3_aa: CASSYEGSSYEQYF
cdr3_nt: TGTGCCAGCAGCTACGAGGGGTCCTCCTACGAGCAGTACTTC

d_call: TRBD2
v_call: TRBV11-2
clone_size: NA
j_call: TRBJ2-1
cdr3_aa: CASSIWGTSGTDEQFF
cdr3_nt: TGTGCCAGCAGCATTTGGGGGACTAGCGGGACTGATGAGCAGTTCTTC

d_call: TRBD1
v_call: TRBV11-3
clone_size: many
j_call: TRBJ1-2
cdr3_aa: CASSKDRVYGYTF
cdr3_nt: TGTGCCAGCAGCAAGGACAGGGTCTATGGCTACACCTTC

d_call: NA
v_call: TRBV5-6
clone_size: few
j_call: TRBJ2-2
cdr3_aa: CASSQFFVTGELFF
cdr3_nt: TGTGCCAGCAGCCAGTTTTTTGTCACCGGGGAGCTGTTTTTT

d_call: NA
v_call: TRBV7-3
clone_size: many
j_call: TRBJ1-1
cdr3_aa: CASSLGGIGEAFF
cdr3_nt: TGTGCCAGCAGCTTAGGGGGTATAGGTGAAGCTTTCTTT

d_call: NA
v_call: TRBV18
clone_size: NA
j_call: TRBJ2-5
cdr3_aa: CASSPAGGTGETQYF
cdr3_nt: TGTGCCAGCTCACCGGCTGGAGGTACCGGGGAGACCCAGTACTTC

d_call: TRBD1
v_call: TRBV4-1
clone_size: NA
j_call: TRBJ2-6
cdr3_aa: CASSQDGQGAQAGANVLTF
cdr3_nt: TGCGCCAGCAGCCAAGATGGGCAGGGGGCGCAAGCTGGGGCCAACGTCCTGACTTTC

d_call: NA
v_call: TRBV19
clone_size: NA
j_call: TRBJ2-3
cdr3_aa: CASSQTIAPDTQYF
cdr3_nt: TGTGCCAGTTCCCAAACGATTGCCCCAGATACGCAGTATTTT

d_call: NA
v_call: TRBV15
clone_size: NA
j_call: TRBJ2-2
cdr3_aa: CATSRDEWLSKGGELFF
cdr3_nt: TGTGCCACCAGCAGAGATGAGTGGTTGAGCAAAGGCGGGGAGCTGTTTTTT

d_call: TRBD2
v_call: TRBV27
clone_size: NA
j_call: TRBJ2-3
cdr3_aa: CASTPLAGASDTQYF
cdr3_nt: TGTGCCAGCACCCCCTTGGCGGGAGCCTCAGATACGCAGTATTTT

d_call: NA
v_call: TRBV11-3
clone_size: NA
j_call: TRBJ1-5
cdr3_aa: CASLLNMDASNQPQHF
cdr3_nt: TGTGCCAGCTTACTAAATATGGATGCTAGCAATCAGCCCCAGCATTTT

d_call: TRBD2
v_call: TRBV15
clone_size: NA
j_call: TRBJ2-1
cdr3_aa: CATVRAGEPLDEQFF
cdr3_nt: TGTGCCACCGTAAGGGCGGGAGAGCCTCTAGATGAGCAGTTCTTC

d_call: NA
v_call: TRBV29-1
clone_size: NA
j_call: TRBJ2-7
cdr3_aa: CSVDVVQGEQYF
cdr3_nt: TGCAGCGTTGATGTCGTCCAGGGGGAGCAGTACTTC

d_call: NA
v_call: TRBV7-9
clone_size: NA
j_call: TRBJ2-5
cdr3_aa: CASQLGPETQYF
cdr3_nt: TGTGCCAGCCAATTAGGACCAGAGACCCAGTACTTC

d_call: NA
v_call: TRBV12-3/TRBV12-4
clone_size: few
j_call: TRBJ1-6
cdr3_aa: CASSLAERGSPLHF
cdr3_nt: TGTGCCAGCAGTTTAGCGGAGAGAGGTTCACCCCTCCACTTT

d_call: NA
v_call: TRBV7-9
clone_size: NA
j_call: TRBJ2-1
cdr3_aa: CASTTTDSRSYNEQFF
cdr3_nt: TGTGCCAGCACCACGACGGACTCCCGCTCCTACAATGAGCAGTTCTTC

d_call: TRBD1
v_call: TRBV4-1
clone_size: few
j_call: TRBJ1-4
cdr3_aa: CASSQGKGTGERKLFF
cdr3_nt: TGCGCCAGCAGCCAAGGGAAAGGGACAGGGGAACGGAAACTGTTTTTT

d_call: TRBD2
v_call: TRBV6-2/TRBV6-3
clone_size: NA
j_call: TRBJ2-4
cdr3_aa: CASRLPSGSGKNIQYF
cdr3_nt: TGTGCCAGCAGGCTTCCAAGCGGGAGCGGCAAAAACATTCAGTACTTC

d_call: TRBD2
v_call: TRBV7-3
clone_size: few
j_call: TRBJ2-1
cdr3_aa: CASSLKAGGTSGYNEQFF
cdr3_nt: TGTGCCAGCAGCTTAAAAGCTGGGGGGACTAGCGGCTACAATGAGCAGTTCTTC

d_call: NA
v_call: TRBV25-1
clone_size: NA
j_call: TRBJ1-5
cdr3_aa: CASSGVGNQPQHF
cdr3_nt: TGTGCCAGCAGTGGAGTGGGCAATCAGCCCCAGCATTTT

d_call: TRBD2
v_call: TRBV7-6
clone_size: NA
j_call: TRBJ2-1
cdr3_aa: CASSFDSGSPGSEQFF
cdr3_nt: TGTGCCAGCAGCTTCGATAGCGGGAGCCCCGGGTCCGAGCAGTTCTTC

d_call: NA
v_call: TRBV5-1
clone_size: NA
j_call: TRBJ2-4
cdr3_aa: CASSYQNIQYF
cdr3_nt: TGCGCCAGCAGCTACCAAAACATTCAGTACTTC

d_call: TRBD1
v_call: TRBV7-8
clone_size: many
j_call: TRBJ1-5
cdr3_aa: CASSPGTANQPQHF
cdr3_nt: TGTGCCAGCAGCCCGGGGACAGCAAATCAGCCCCAGCATTTT

d_call: NA
v_call: TRBV7-2
clone_size: NA
j_call: TRBJ1-2
cdr3_aa: CASSLAVPGRGGANYGYTF
cdr3_nt: TGTGCCAGCAGCTTAGCCGTACCGGGCCGGGGGGGGGCTAACTATGGCTACACCTTC

d_call: TRBD2
v_call: TRBV7-9
clone_size: few
j_call: TRBJ2-4
cdr3_aa: CASSLALSGRKNIQYF
cdr3_nt: TGTGCCAGCAGCTTAGCGCTTAGCGGGAGAAAAAACATTCAGTACTTC

d_call: TRBD2
v_call: TRBV7-9
clone_size: NA
j_call: TRBJ2-3
cdr3_aa: CASSPQREPTDTQYF
cdr3_nt: TGTGCCAGCAGCCCCCAGCGGGAACCCACAGATACGCAGTATTTT

d_call: NA
v_call: TRBV7-2
clone_size: many
j_call: TRBJ2-2
cdr3_aa: CASSLIRNTGELFF
cdr3_nt: TGTGCCAGCAGCTTAATCAGGAACACCGGGGAGCTGTTTTTT

d_call: NA
v_call: TRBV3-1
clone_size: few
j_call: TRBJ2-1
cdr3_aa: CASSPRVRIADYNEQFF
cdr3_nt: TGTGCCAGCAGCCCGAGGGTAAGAATAGCGGACTACAATGAGCAGTTCTTC

d_call: NA
v_call: TRBV28
clone_size: NA
j_call: TRBJ2-1
cdr3_aa: CASSVSGLGNEQFF
cdr3_nt: TGTGCCAGCAGTGTCTCAGGGTTGGGAAATGAGCAGTTCTTC

d_call: NA
v_call: TRBV2
clone_size: few
j_call: TRBJ2-7
cdr3_aa: CASSGGDSSYEQYF
cdr3_nt: TGTGCCAGCAGTGGCGGGGACAGCTCCTACGAGCAGTACTTC

d_call: NA
v_call: TRBV12-3/TRBV12-4
clone_size: many
j_call: TRBJ2-6
cdr3_aa: CASRPGNSGANVLTF
cdr3_nt: TGTGCCAGCAGGCCGGGGAACTCTGGGGCCAACGTCCTGACTTTC

d_call: TRBD2
v_call: TRBV4-1
clone_size: NA
j_call: TRBJ2-1
cdr3_aa: CTSSPSPSGPYNEQFF
cdr3_nt: TGCACCAGCAGCCCCTCCCCTAGCGGGCCCTACAATGAGCAGTTCTTC

d_call: NA
v_call: TRBV5-6
clone_size: NA
j_call: TRBJ2-1
cdr3_aa: CASSPLALRLGEQFF
cdr3_nt: TGTGCCAGCAGCCCACTAGCCCTGCGGTTGGGGGAGCAGTTCTTC

d_call: TRBD1
v_call: TRBV5-6
clone_size: few
j_call: TRBJ2-5
cdr3_aa: CASSFWDSPYQETQYF
cdr3_nt: TGTGCCAGCAGCTTTTGGGACAGCCCATACCAAGAGACCCAGTACTTC

d_call: NA
v_call: TRBV12-3/TRBV12-4
clone_size: once
j_call: TRBJ1-5
cdr3_aa: CASSWGVSNQPQHF
cdr3_nt: TGTGCCAGCAGTTGGGGCGTGAGCAATCAGCCCCAGCATTTT

d_call: NA
v_call: TRBV19
clone_size: NA
j_call: TRBJ2-1
cdr3_aa: CASSDSGPSYNEQFF
cdr3_nt: TGTGCCAGTAGTGACAGTGGGCCCTCCTACAATGAGCAGTTCTTC

d_call: TRBD2
v_call: TRBV25-1
clone_size: NA
j_call: TRBJ2-4
cdr3_aa: CASSDSLLAGDIQYF
cdr3_nt: TGTGCCAGCAGTGACTCGCTTCTAGCGGGGGACATTCAGTACTTC

d_call: NA
v_call: TRBV4-3
clone_size: NA
j_call: TRBJ2-1
cdr3_aa: CASSPRLSDNEQFF
cdr3_nt: TGCGCCAGCAGCCCCCGACTCAGTGACAATGAGCAGTTCTTC

d_call: NA
v_call: TRBV7-9
clone_size: NA
j_call: TRBJ2-2
cdr3_aa: CASSWRDSNTGELFF
cdr3_nt: TGTGCCAGCAGCTGGCGGGACTCAAACACCGGGGAGCTGTTTTTT

d_call: TRBD2
v_call: TRBV5-6
clone_size: NA
j_call: TRBJ2-1
cdr3_aa: CASSSLRLAVDEQFF
cdr3_nt: TGTGCCAGCAGCTCCCTTAGACTAGCGGTCGATGAGCAGTTCTTC

d_call: TRBD1
v_call: TRBV28
clone_size: many
j_call: TRBJ1-3
cdr3_aa: CASSLQGVGSGNTIYF
cdr3_nt: TGTGCCAGCAGTTTGCAGGGGGTAGGATCTGGAAACACCATATATTTT

d_call: TRBD1
v_call: TRBV30
clone_size: NA
j_call: TRBJ1-2
cdr3_aa: CAWSVGTGDYGYTF
cdr3_nt: TGTGCCTGGAGTGTAGGGACAGGAGACTATGGCTACACCTTC

d_call: NA
v_call: TRBV7-2
clone_size: NA
j_call: TRBJ2-7
cdr3_aa: CASSLERWDEQYF
cdr3_nt: TGTGCCAGCAGCTTAGAGCGGTGGGACGAGCAGTACTTC

d_call: NA
v_call: TRBV6-6
clone_size: NA
j_call: TRBJ2-5
cdr3_aa: CASSYSSTGLSETQYF
cdr3_nt: TGTGCCAGCAGTTACTCAAGTACGGGGTTATCAGAGACCCAGTACTTC

d_call: NA
v_call: TRBV30
clone_size: few
j_call: TRBJ1-2
cdr3_aa: CAWSLGQYYGYTF
cdr3_nt: TGTGCCTGGAGTTTAGGACAGTACTATGGCTACACCTTC

d_call: NA
v_call: TRBV12-3/TRBV12-4
clone_size: few
j_call: TRBJ2-1
cdr3_aa: CATHPGPSNEQFF
cdr3_nt: TGTGCCACCCACCCTGGGCCCTCCAATGAGCAGTTCTTC